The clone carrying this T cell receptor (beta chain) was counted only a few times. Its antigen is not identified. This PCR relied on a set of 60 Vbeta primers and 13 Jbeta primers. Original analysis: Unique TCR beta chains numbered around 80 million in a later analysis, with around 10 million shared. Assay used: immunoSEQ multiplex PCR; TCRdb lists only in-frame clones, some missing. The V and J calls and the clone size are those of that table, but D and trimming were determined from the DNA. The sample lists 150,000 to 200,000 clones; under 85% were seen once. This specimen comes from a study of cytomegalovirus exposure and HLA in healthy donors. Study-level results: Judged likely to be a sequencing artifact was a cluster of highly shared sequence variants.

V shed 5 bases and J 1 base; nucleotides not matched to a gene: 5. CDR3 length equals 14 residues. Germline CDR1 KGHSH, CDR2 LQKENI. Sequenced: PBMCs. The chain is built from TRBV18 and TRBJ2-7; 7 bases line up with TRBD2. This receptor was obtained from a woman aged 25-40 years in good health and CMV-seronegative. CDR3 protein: CASSTGLVSYEQYF. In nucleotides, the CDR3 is TGTGCCAGCTCAACCGGACTAGTATCCTACGAGCAGTACTTC.